The 29 T cell receptor beta chains in this list originate from one sample, sequenced in a study of technical replicates of blood from a few donors. Sequencing used immunoSEQ multiplex PCR; TCRdb keeps in-frame clones, though not all of them. The sample shows some 74,000 clones, roughly 96% of them seen only once. Sequenced input: T cells isolated from PBMCs. The receptors here all came from a human donor in good health.

The rearrangement joins TRBV18 to TRBJ2-7, with 9 bases lining up with TRBD1. Unmatched junction bases numbered 8, after V lost 3 bases and J lost 2 bases. Germline loops: CDR1 KGHSH, CDR2 LQKENI. The CDR3 covers 16 residues. The CDR3 nucleotides are TGTGCCAGCTCACCGAAACCGGGACAGGGAACCTACGAGCAGTACTTC. Protein product: CASSPKPGQGTYEQYF.

The gene calls are TRBV4-2 and TRBJ2-5; the D gene is possibly TRBD2 (6 bases). V was clipped by 4 bases and J by 2 bases, with 17 bases between them. CDR3 length: 16 amino acids. The V gene's germline CDR1 is LGHNA and CDR2 YNFKEQ. The CDR3 spells CASSLSLAVGQETQYF. CDR3 sequence (DNA): TGTGCCAGCAGCCTTTCCTTAGCGGTGGGGCAAGAGACCCAGTACTTC.

The rearrangement joins TRBV29-1 to TRBJ2-1; 11 bases are shared with TRBD2. This CDR3 has 14 residues. The germline gives CDR1 SQVTM, CDR2 ANQGSEA. V lost 7 bases and J lost 3; bases outside the gene matches: 5. The CDR3 nucleotides read TGCAGCGCCTCGGGACTAGCGGACTACAATGAGCAGTTCTTC. Translated: CSASGLADYNEQFF.

This chain joins TRBV7-2 and TRBJ2-7; TRBD2 matches 11 bases. Germline trimming cut 6 bases from V and 3 bases from J; bases unmatched to any gene: 13. Per germline, CDR1 SGHTA and CDR2 FQGNSA. The CDR3 is 17 amino acids. This chain's CDR3 is CASRGGTSGRGVYEQYF. CDR3 in DNA: TGTGCCAGCAGGGGAGGGACTAGCGGAAGAGGGGTCTACGAGCAGTACTTC.

The rearrangement uses TRBV2 and TRBJ2-3, with D perhaps TRBD1 (6 bases). Germline CDR1 and CDR2: SNHLY and FYNNEI. This CDR3 has 14 amino acids. Trimming left V 5 bases short and J 2 bases short, with 11 bases between. CDR3 loop: CASSTGTNTDTQYF. CDR3 nucleotides: TGTGCCAGCAGTACCGGGACAAACACAGATACGCAGTATTTT.

This rearrangement joins TRBV7-9 to TRBJ2-5; 14 bases are shared with TRBD2. There are 17 residues in the CDR3. In germline, CDR1 is SEHNR, CDR2 FQNEAQ (reference sequence). V gave up 6 bases and J gave up 2 bases; unmatched junction bases: 8. CDR3 protein: CASSYGLAGGVQETQYF. CDR3 DNA sequence: TGTGCCAGCAGTTATGGACTAGCGGGGGGCGTACAAGAGACCCAGTACTTC.

The gene calls are TRBV10-2 and TRBJ2-7; D call uncertain. The CDR3 covers 12 residues. CDR1 is WSHSY and CDR2 is SAAADI in the germline V gene. The V gene lost 6 bases and the J gene lost 0 bases, with 6 bases spanning the gap. This CDR3 reads CASSGLSYEQYF. Written as DNA, the CDR3 is TGCGCCAGCAGCGGTCTCTCCTACGAGCAGTACTTC.

This chain connects TRBV5-6 to TRBJ2-7; D gene unclear. CDR3 size: 12 residues. V was shortened by 4 bases and J by 3 bases, with 8 bases between the two germline ends. The germline V gene has CDR1 SGHDT and CDR2 YYEEEE. The CDR3 is CASSTRYYEQYF. In DNA, the CDR3 is TGTGCCAGCAGCACCAGATACTACGAGCAGTACTTC.

V gene TRBV19 combines with J gene TRBJ2-7; D may be TRBD1 (5 bases). Trimming removed 1 base at V and 2 bases at J, with 9 bases between. The CDR3 extends over 14 amino acids. Germline-derived CDR1 and CDR2 are LNHDA and SQIVND (reference sequence). The CDR3 region is CASSIAGFTYEQYF. The CDR3 DNA is TGTGCCAGTAGTATAGCAGGGTTTACCTACGAGCAGTACTTC.

The V gene is TRBV10-2, the J gene TRBJ2-7; perhaps TRBD1 as D (6 bases). The CDR3 loop spans 16 amino acids. Germline CDR1 is WSHSY and CDR2 is SAAADI. Trimming cost V 0 bases and J 0 bases, with 12 bases left between them. The CDR3 region is CASSESVGATSYEQYF. CDR3 in DNA: TGCGCCAGCAGTGAGTCGGTGGGGGCCACCTCCTACGAGCAGTACTTC.

This rearrangement joins TRBV7-2 to TRBJ2-1, with D possibly TRBD2 on 6 matching bases. The CDR3 contains 15 residues. V was trimmed by 6 bases and J by 6 bases, leaving 18 bases between them. Germline CDR1 is SGHTA and CDR2 is FQGNSA. Here the CDR3 reads CASRPKKLASNEQFF. In DNA, the CDR3 is TGTGCCAGCAGACCGAAAAAACTAGCCTCCAATGAGCAGTTCTTC.

The rearrangement joins TRBV9 to TRBJ2-2; possibly TRBD2 for D (7 bases). Germline V gene data show CDR1 as SGDLS and CDR2 as YYNGEE. This CDR3 has 17 residues. The V end lost 2 bases, the J end lost 6 bases, and 20 bases lay between the germline ends. The DNA of the CDR3 is TGTGCCAGCAGCGTGTTCGGCGGGGGCCAGTTCCCCGGGGAGCTGTTTTTT. This encodes CASSVFGGGQFPGELFF.

The rearrangement uses TRBV7-9 and TRBJ2-3; D perhaps matches TRBD1 (6 bases). Trimming removed 9 bases from V and 0 bases from J, with 16 bases in between. The CDR3 totals 15 residues. The germline V gene encodes CDR1 SEHNR and CDR2 FQNEAQ (reference sequence). CDR3 loop: CASSTGTHSTDTQYF. The DNA for the CDR3 is TGTGCCAGTTCTACCGGGACACATAGCACAGATACGCAGTATTTT.

The chain joins TRBV4-2 to TRBJ2-1; 7 bases line up with TRBD1. Germline V gene data show CDR1 as LGHNA and CDR2 as YNFKEQ. The CDR3 covers 15 residues. The junction had 14 bases not matched to a gene; V was cut back by 0 bases and J by 15 bases. Written as DNA, the CDR3 is TGTGCCAGCAGCCAAGAAACAGGGGCTAGCTGGGGGTGGTTCTTC. Amino acid sequence: CASSQETGASWGWFF.

This rearrangement joins TRBV5-1 to TRBJ2-2; TRBD2 matches 7 bases. The CDR3 has 17 residues. Trimming removed 4 bases from V and 8 bases from J; junction bases left unmatched: 17. Germline loops: CDR1 SGHRS, CDR2 YFSETQ. CDR3: CASSLGEGAGAPGELFF. For the CDR3, the DNA is TGCGCCAGCAGCCTAGGGGAAGGGGCGGGAGCCCCGGGGGAGCTGTTTTTT.

The chain couples TRBV6-1 to TRBJ2-3, with 8 bases identical to TRBD2. With 0 bases clipped from V and 2 bases from J, the junction kept 4 bases outside the gene matches. The germline V gene has CDR1 MNHNS and CDR2 SASEGT. The CDR3 contains 16 residues. CDR3: CASSEALTSATDTQYF. In nucleotides, the CDR3 is TGTGCCAGCAGTGAAGCGTTGACTAGCGCCACAGATACGCAGTATTTT.

The chain employs TRBV7-9 and TRBJ2-2; TRBD1 matches 9 bases. Germline values: CDR1 SEHNR, CDR2 FQNEAQ (reference sequence). CDR3 length: 16 amino acids. Trimming cost V 5 bases and J 7 bases; bases outside gene matches: 11. DNA of the CDR3: TGTGCCAGCAGCCCCCGGGACAGGGCTACAATCGGGGAGCTGTTTTTT. Amino acid sequence: CASSPRDRATIGELFF.

The J gene is TRBJ1-5, the V gene TRBV7-9, with unresolved D. The germline V gene has CDR1 SEHNR and CDR2 FQNEAQ (reference sequence). The CDR3 runs to 13 residues. V was clipped by 3 bases and J by 4 bases, with 7 bases between them. In nucleotides, the CDR3 is TGTGCCAGCAGCTTGGCCGAAAATCAGCCCCAGCATTTT. Encoded protein: CASSLAENQPQHF.

This clone appeared once. V usage is TRBV12-5 and J usage is TRBJ2-3, with D unclear. CDR1 LGHNT and CDR2 FRNRAP come from the germline V gene. V lost 1 base and J 0 bases, leaving 5 bases between the germline ends. The CDR3 is made up of 14 amino acids. CDR3 DNA sequence: TGTGCTAGTGGTTTGGGGCAGAGCACAGATACGCAGTATTTT. Translated: CASGLGQSTDTQYF.

The chain's CDR3 is CASSQDSRWLAGGGDMPNEQFF. CDR3 nucleotides: TGCGCCAGCAGCCAAGATTCTAGGTGGCTAGCGGGGGGGGGTGACATGCCCAATGAGCAGTTCTTC. The V and J genes are TRBV4-1 and TRBJ2-1; the match to TRBD2 covers 12 bases. Losses at the gene ends were 0 bases for V and 6 bases for J; bases not matched to a gene: 21. The CDR3 is 22 amino acids. CDR1 and CDR2 from the germline V gene are MGHRA and YSYEKL.

J is TRBJ2-7 and V is TRBV5-6, with D unresolved. Germline CDR1 and CDR2: SGHDT and YYEEEE. The V and J ends lost 4 bases and 10 bases respectively, with 21 bases between them. The CDR3 loop spans 14 amino acids. CDR3 bases: TGTGCCAGCAGCCGGCCAGCGAGGCCTACACGTCAGTACTTC. Translating it yields CASSRPARPTRQYF. The whole variable domain, remainder taken from reference TRBV5-6 and TRBJ2-7, is DAGVTQSPTHLIKTRGQQVTLRCSPKSGHDTVSWYQQALGQGPQFIFQYYEEEERQRGNFPDRFSGHQFPNYSSELNVNALLLGDSALYLCASSRPARPTRQYFGPGTRLTVT.

The gene calls are TRBV19 and TRBJ1-2, with D tentatively TRBD1 (6 bases). Germline CDR1 and CDR2: LNHDA and SQIVND (reference sequence). Deletions cut 5 bases from V and 8 bases from J, with 12 bases between. CDR3 length equals 12 residues. This CDR3 reads CASSLDRSGYTF. CDR3 DNA: TGTGCCAGTAGTCTGGACAGAAGCGGCTACACCTTC.

The rearrangement joins TRBV30 to TRBJ1-2; D remains unclear. V shed 0 bases and J shed 8 bases, with 10 bases lying between them. The CDR3 loop spans 12 amino acids. In germline, CDR1 is GTSNPN, CDR2 SVGIG (reference sequence). The CDR3 reads CAWSVRPRGYTF. CDR3 nucleotide sequence: TGTGCCTGGAGTGTACGACCGCGGGGCTACACCTTC.

The chain combines TRBV19 with TRBJ1-6; D not resolved. The CDR3 runs to 17 residues. The germline gives CDR1 LNHDA, CDR2 SQIVND (reference sequence). Trimming removed 0 bases from V and 2 bases from J, with 11 bases in between. This chain's CDR3 is CASSIEGSMAYNSPLHF. The CDR3, as DNA: TGTGCCAGTAGTATAGAGGGGAGTATGGCCTATAATTCACCCCTCCACTTT.

The chain carries TRBV6-1 and TRBJ2-7, with TRBD2 matching 10 bases. Trimming at V came to 6 bases and at J to 3 bases, leaving 5 bases not matched to a gene. The CDR3 extends over 14 amino acids. Germline CDR1 and CDR2: MNHNS and SASEGT. The CDR3: CASRLAGEYYEQYF. The CDR3 DNA is TGTGCCAGCAGGCTAGCGGGAGAATACTACGAGCAGTACTTC.

The rearrangement joins TRBV19 to TRBJ2-1, with 10 bases matching TRBD1. Germline-derived CDR1 and CDR2 are LNHDA and SQIVND (reference sequence). The CDR3 sequence is 16 residues long. With 2 bases clipped from V and 2 bases from J, the junction kept 3 bases outside the gene matches. The CDR3 nucleotides are TGTGCCAGTAGTATAAGGACAGGGGGGACCTACAATGAGCAGTTCTTC. This gives the protein CASSIRTGGTYNEQFF.

The chain joins TRBV4-1 to TRBJ2-1, with 12 bases fitting TRBD2. V shed 3 bases, J shed 2 bases, and the junction held 8 bases outside the gene matches. Germline values: CDR1 MGHRA, CDR2 YSYEKL. The CDR3 covers 18 residues. CDR3 coding DNA: TGCGCCAGCAGCCACCGAGGACTAGCGGGACCCGCCTACAATGAGCAGTTCTTC. This codes for CASSHRGLAGPAYNEQFF.

A few counts support this clone. The CDR3 loop reads CAWSALGANTGELFF. The DNA for the CDR3 is TGTGCCTGGAGTGCCCTGGGGGCTAACACCGGGGAGCTGTTTTTT. The rearrangement joins TRBV30 to TRBJ2-2; tentative D call: TRBD1 (6 bases). Germline loops: CDR1 GTSNPN, CDR2 SVGIG (reference sequence). There are 15 residues in the CDR3. V gave up 1 base and J gave up 2 bases, with 11 bases separating them.

The chain joins TRBV19 to TRBJ1-1; 7 bases fit TRBD1. Per germline, CDR1 LNHDA and CDR2 SQIVND (reference sequence). The CDR3 extends over 13 amino acids. V lost 3 bases to trimming and J lost 4 bases; unmatched junction nucleotides: 2. The CDR3 is CASSMGQSTEAFF. The CDR3 region has the DNA TGTGCCAGTAGTATGGGACAGTCCACTGAAGCTTTCTTT.